This TCR beta chain derives from a study of Ad26.COV2.S vaccination and SARS-CoV-2 variants. Study-level information: Participants got Ad26.COV2.S intramuscularly, once or twice 56 days apart.

Profiling relied on immunoSEQ multiplex PCR, and the TCRdb table lists in-frame clones only, not all of them. This sample carries fewer than 600,000 clones, roughly nine tenths of them seen once, and the ten largest clones take roughly 1.7%. Germline V CDR1 and CDR2: KGHSH, LQKENI. V lost 3 bases and J 6 bases, leaving 5 bases between the germline ends. This CDR3 is 11 amino acids long. Noted treatment: some 20 received Ad26.COV2.S at low or high dose, single or two shots; roughly 5 received placebo; per-sample allocation not given. The study sampled participants on day 63 after the first vaccine or placebo injection. The donor's status was that of an adult aged 18-55 years in Boston. For this clone: This sample includes further DNA sequences coding for the same CDR3.

The sequencing used peripheral blood, collected in a trial of Ad26.COV2.S vaccine versus placebo. The sequence derives from a person between 18 and 60 years old who received the Ad26.COV2.S COVID-19 vaccine or a placebo. This chain links TRBV18 with TRBJ1-2; unclear D gene. CDR3 bases: TGTGCCAGCTCACCCAGAGATGGCTACACCTTC. It yields the protein CASSPRDGYTF.